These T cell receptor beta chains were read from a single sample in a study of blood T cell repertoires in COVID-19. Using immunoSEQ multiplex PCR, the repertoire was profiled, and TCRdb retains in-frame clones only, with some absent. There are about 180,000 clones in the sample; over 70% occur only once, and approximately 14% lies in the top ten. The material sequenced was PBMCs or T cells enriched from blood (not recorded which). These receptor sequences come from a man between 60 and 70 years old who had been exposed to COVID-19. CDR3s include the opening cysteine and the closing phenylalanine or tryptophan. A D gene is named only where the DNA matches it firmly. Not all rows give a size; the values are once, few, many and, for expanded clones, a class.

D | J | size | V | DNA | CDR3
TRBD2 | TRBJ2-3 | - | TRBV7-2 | TGTGCCAGCAGTTCCGGACTAGCGGGAGCCTCAGATACGCAGTATTTT | CASSSGLAGASDTQYF
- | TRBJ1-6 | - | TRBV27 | TGTGCCAGCAGGGCGGGGCTGGCACCCCTCCACTTT | CASRAGLAPLHF
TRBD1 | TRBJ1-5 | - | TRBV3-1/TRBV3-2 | TGTGCCAGCAGCCAAGGGGGGACAGATCAGCCCCAGCATTTT | CASSQGGTDQPQHF
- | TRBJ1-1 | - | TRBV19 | TGTGCCAGTAGTGAGAGACGGAACTATGAAGCTTTCTTT | CASSERRNYEAFF
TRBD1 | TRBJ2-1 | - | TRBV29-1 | TGCAGCGTCTACACAGGGGAAAACTCCTACAATGAGCAGTTCTTC | CSVYTGENSYNEQFF
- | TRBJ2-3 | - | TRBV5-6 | TGTGCCAGCAGCTTGGGCAGGCGAATAGATACGCAGTATTTT | CASSLGRRIDTQYF
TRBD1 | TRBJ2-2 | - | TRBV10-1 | TGCGCCAGCAGTGGACAGGGGAGCACCGGGGAGCTGTTTTTT | CASSGQGSTGELFF
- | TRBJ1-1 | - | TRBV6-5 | TGTGCCAGCAGGAACAGGAGAGTGAACACTGAAGCTTTCTTT | CASRNRRVNTEAFF
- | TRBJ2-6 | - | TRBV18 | TGTGCCAGCTCACCACTTCTCTCTGGGGCCAACGTCCTGACTTTC | CASSPLLSGANVLTF
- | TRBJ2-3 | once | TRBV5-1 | TGCGCCAGCAGCTCCCCGTTTTCGGATACGCAGTATTTT | CASSSPFSDTQYF
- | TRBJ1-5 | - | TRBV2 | TGTGCCAGCAGTTCCGACAGCTTCAATCAGCCCCAGCATTTT | CASSSDSFNQPQHF
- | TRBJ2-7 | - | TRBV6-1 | TGTGCCAGCAGTGACAGATACGAGCAGTACTTC | CASSDRYEQYF
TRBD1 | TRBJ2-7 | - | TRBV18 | TGTGCCAGCTCACCGAGACAGGGTGTGTTTCTGGAGCAGTACTTC | CASSPRQGVFLEQYF
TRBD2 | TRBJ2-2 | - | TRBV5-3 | TGTGCCAGAAGCCCGACTAGCGGGACCGGCACCGGGGAGCTGTTTTTT | CARSPTSGTGTGELFF
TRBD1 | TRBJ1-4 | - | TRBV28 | TGTGCCAGCAGTTCTCCAGGACAGGATGCAACTAATGAAAAACTGTTTTTT | CASSSPGQDATNEKLFF
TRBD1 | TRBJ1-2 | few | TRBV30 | TGTGCCTGGAGTGTACTAGGGGGCGTGGGCTACACCTTC | CAWSVLGGVGYTF
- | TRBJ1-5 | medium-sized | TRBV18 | TGTGCCAGCTCAACTTTTGATAGCAATCAGCCCCAGCATTTT | CASSTFDSNQPQHF
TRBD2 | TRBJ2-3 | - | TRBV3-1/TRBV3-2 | TGTGCCAGCAGCCAAGAGCTTAGCGGGGCTAGCACAGATACGCAGTATTTT | CASSQELSGASTDTQYF
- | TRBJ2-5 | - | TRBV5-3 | TGTGCCAGAAGCTTACAGACCTACTTTCAAGAGACCCAGTACTTC | CARSLQTYFQETQYF
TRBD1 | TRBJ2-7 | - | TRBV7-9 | TGTGCCAGCAGCCTATTTCCTCCGGGACAGAGCTCCTACGAGCAGTACTTC | CASSLFPPGQSSYEQYF
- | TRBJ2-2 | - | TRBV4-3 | TGCGCCAGCAGCCAAGTGTGGGGGCTGGAGCTGTTTTTT | CASSQVWGLELFF
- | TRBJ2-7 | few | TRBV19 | TGTGCCAGTAGTTCTTCGACACCAGCCTACGAGCAGTACTTC | CASSSSTPAYEQYF
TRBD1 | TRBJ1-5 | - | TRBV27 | TGTGCCAGCAGTTTAGGGACAGGGGCCAATCAGCCCCAGCATTTT | CASSLGTGANQPQHF